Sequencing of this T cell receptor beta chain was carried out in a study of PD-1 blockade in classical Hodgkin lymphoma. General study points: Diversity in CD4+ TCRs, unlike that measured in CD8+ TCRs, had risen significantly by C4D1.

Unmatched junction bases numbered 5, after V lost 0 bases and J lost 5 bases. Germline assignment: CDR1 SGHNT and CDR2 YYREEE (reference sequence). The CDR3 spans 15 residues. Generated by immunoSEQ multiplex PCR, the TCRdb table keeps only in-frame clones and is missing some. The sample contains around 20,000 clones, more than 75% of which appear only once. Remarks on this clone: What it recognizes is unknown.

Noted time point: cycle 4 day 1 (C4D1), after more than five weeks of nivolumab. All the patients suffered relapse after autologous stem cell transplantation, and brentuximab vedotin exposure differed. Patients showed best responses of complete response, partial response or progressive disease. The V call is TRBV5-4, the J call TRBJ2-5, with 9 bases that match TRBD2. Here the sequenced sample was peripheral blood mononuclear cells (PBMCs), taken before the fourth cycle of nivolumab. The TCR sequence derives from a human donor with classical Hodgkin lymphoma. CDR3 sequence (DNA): TGTGCCAGCAGCTTGGATGGTAGCGGGAGCGAGACCCAGTACTTC. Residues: CASSLDGSGSETQYF.